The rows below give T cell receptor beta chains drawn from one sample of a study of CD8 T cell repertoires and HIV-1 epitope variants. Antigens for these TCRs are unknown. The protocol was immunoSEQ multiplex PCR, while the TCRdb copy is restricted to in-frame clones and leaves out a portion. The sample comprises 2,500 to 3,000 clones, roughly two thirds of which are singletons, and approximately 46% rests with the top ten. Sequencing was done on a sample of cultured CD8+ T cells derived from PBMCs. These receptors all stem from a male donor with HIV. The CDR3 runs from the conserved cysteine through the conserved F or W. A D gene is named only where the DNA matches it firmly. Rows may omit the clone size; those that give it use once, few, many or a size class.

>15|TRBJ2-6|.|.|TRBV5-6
TGTGCCAGCAGACTTGGGATAAGTGGGGCCAACGTCCTGACTTTC
CASRLGISGANVLTF
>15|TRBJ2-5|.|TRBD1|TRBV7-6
TGTGCCAGCAGCTCGCTCTACAGGGGGCAAGAGACCCAGTACTTC
CASSSLYRGQETQYF
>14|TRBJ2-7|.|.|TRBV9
TGTGCCAGCAGCGTAGACGCTAGCAGCTACGAGCAGTACTTC
CASSVDASSYEQYF
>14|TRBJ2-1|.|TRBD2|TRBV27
TGTGCCAGCATTGGGCGGGGGTCTTACAATGAGCAGTTCTTC
CASIGRGSYNEQFF
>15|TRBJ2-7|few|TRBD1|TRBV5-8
TGTGCCAGCAGCTTGGGGGACAGTGACTCCTACGAGCAGTACTTC
CASSLGDSDSYEQYF
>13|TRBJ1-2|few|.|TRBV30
TGTGCCTGGGGATACGGGACCGAAGATGGCTACACCTTC
CAWGYGTEDGYTF
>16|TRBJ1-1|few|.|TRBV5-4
TGTGCCAGCAGCTTGATAACTGGAGGTCTGAACACTGAAGCTTTCTTT
CASSLITGGLNTEAFF
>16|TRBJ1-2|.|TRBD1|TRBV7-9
TGTGCCAGCAGCCCCCTAATGGGACAGGGGGAGCATGGCTACACCTTC
CASSPLMGQGEHGYTF
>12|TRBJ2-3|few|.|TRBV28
TGTGCCAGCTGGGGCGAGACAGATACGCAGTATTTT
CASWGETDTQYF
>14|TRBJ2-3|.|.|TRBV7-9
TGTGCCAGCAGCCAAGGTCCGAACACAGATACGCAGTATTTT
CASSQGPNTDTQYF
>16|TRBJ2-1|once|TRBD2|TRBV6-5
TGTGCCAGCAGTTACTCACCTAGCGGGAGTAGGAATGAGCAGTTCTTC
CASSYSPSGSRNEQFF
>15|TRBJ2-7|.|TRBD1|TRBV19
TGTGCCAGTAGGTCAGCGGGACAGGGCTTCTACGAGCAGTACTTC
CASRSAGQGFYEQYF
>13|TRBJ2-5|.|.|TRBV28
TGTGCCAGCAGCGAACTAGGCTTGGAGACCCAGTACTTC
CASSELGLETQYF
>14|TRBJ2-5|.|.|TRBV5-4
TGTGCCAGCAGCTTGGAGGCAGGGCAAGAGACCCAGTACTTC
CASSLEAGQETQYF
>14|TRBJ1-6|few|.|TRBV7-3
TGTGCCAGCAGCTTAGGCCCGGACGGTTCACCCCTCCACTTT
CASSLGPDGSPLHF
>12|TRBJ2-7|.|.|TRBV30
TGTGCCTGGAGTGTAGACACCTACGAGCAGTACTTC
CAWSVDTYEQYF
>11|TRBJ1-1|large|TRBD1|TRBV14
TGTGCCAGCAGCCAGTCAGGGGGGGCTTTCTTT
CASSQSGGAFF
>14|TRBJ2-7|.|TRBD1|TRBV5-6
TGTGCCAGCAGCCTGGGACAGCGCTCCTACGAGCAGTACTTC
CASSLGQRSYEQYF
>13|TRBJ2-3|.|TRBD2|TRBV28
TGTGCCAGCAACGAAATGGCGGGGGGGTCGCAGTATTTT
CASNEMAGGSQYF
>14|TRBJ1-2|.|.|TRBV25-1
TGTGCCAGCAGTGATCCGACTGAGGACTATGGCTACACCTTC
CASSDPTEDYGYTF
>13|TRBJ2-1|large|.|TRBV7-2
TGTGCCAGCAGCTTAGACGGTGCCAGTGAGCAGTTCTTC
CASSLDGASEQFF
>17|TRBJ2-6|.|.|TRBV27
TGTGCCAGCAGTGCACTCCTCCTACAAAGTCGGGCCAACGTCCTGACTTTC
CASSALLLQSRANVLTF
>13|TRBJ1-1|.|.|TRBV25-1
TGTGCCAGCAGTGAATATCTAGACACTGAAGCTTTCTTT
CASSEYLDTEAFF
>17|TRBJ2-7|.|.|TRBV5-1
TGCGCCAGCAGCTTGGCATTTCGGCAGGGGGGAAACTACGAGCAGTACTTC
CASSLAFRQGGNYEQYF
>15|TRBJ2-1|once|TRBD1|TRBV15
TGTGCCACCAGCAGGGACAGGGACCCTGTCAATGAGCAGTTCTTC
CATSRDRDPVNEQFF
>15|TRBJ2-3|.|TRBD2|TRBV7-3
TGTGCCAGCAGCCCCGGGGGGGGTGTTGCAGATACGCAGTATTTT
CASSPGGGVADTQYF
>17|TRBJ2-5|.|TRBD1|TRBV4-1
TGCGCCAGCAGCCAAGATCCGACAGGGGCCCAACAAGAGACCCAGTACTTC
CASSQDPTGAQQETQYF